This T cell receptor beta chain was sequenced in a study of CD8+CD57+ T cells in acquired aplastic anemia. About the study: Mean yield of DNA from sorted CD4+ and CD8+ cells was 3.2 ug. Healthy donor CD4+ cell samples had a mean of roughly 9.8 million reads.

Study findings and constraints: Levels of CD8+ Simpson's diversity were not significantly distinct in patients versus controls. The number of CD8+ CDR3 sequences shared by patients and controls was approximately 30.

A few counts support this clonotype. Its target is not known. A single base separates this from a much larger clone, so it may be a read error. The CDR3 ends on some other residue instead of the conserved phenylalanine or tryptophan, so this is likely a read error. TCR beta VDJ and CDR3 profiling used genomic DNA as template. TCRdb passed the reads through MiXCR, listing each CDR3 protein once. The repertoire consists of 400,000 to 450,000 distinct CDR3 sequences, with under 80% occurring once and the leading ten covering under 5%. The germline gives CDR1 SGHAT, CDR2 FQNNGV. With 1 base removed from V and 1 base from J, the gap between germline ends came to 8 bases. CDR3 size: 15 residues.

Sequenced material: sorted CD4+, CD8+, or CD8+CD57+ T cells (not recorded which) from PBMCs. The TCR sequence derives from a human donor in good health, serving as a control. The V gene is TRBV11-2, the J gene TRBJ1-3; D may be TRBD1 (5 bases). The CDR3 loop reads CASSLGGASGNTIYL. Written as DNA, the CDR3 is TGTGCCAGCAGCTTAGGAGGGGCTTCTGGAAACACCATATATCTT.